This TCR beta chain was sequenced for a study of T cell responses to AZD1222 COVID-19 vaccine. Study context: Both about-4-week and about-12-week second-dose recipients were combined. The study's findings and limits: Repertoire samples came only from after the peak T cell response. Possibly, clonal diversity was underestimated; donors were largely white British and included more females. The study found vaccine-associated CD4 TCRs spanning spike, dominant at 160-218 and 743-854.

J was trimmed by 7 bases and V by 1 base; bases with no gene match: 4. Per germline, CDR1 LNHDA and CDR2 SQIVND (reference sequence). This CDR3 region has 15 residues. TCRdb keeps only in-frame clones here, not all; method: immunoSEQ multiplex PCR. The data contain roughly 150,000 clones, approximately 90% of them seen just once; the ten biggest clones take up approximately 4.8%. Remarks on this clone: Its antigen is still unknown.

The V gene is TRBV19, the J gene TRBJ2-4; 10 bases match TRBD1. The clonotype originates from an adult in good health. Specimen: peripheral blood, collected on day 0 of AZD1222 vaccination. CDR3 amino acids: CASSIGGTGANIQYF. CDR3 DNA sequence: TGTGCCAGTAGTATAGGGGGGACAGGGGCGAACATTCAGTACTTC.